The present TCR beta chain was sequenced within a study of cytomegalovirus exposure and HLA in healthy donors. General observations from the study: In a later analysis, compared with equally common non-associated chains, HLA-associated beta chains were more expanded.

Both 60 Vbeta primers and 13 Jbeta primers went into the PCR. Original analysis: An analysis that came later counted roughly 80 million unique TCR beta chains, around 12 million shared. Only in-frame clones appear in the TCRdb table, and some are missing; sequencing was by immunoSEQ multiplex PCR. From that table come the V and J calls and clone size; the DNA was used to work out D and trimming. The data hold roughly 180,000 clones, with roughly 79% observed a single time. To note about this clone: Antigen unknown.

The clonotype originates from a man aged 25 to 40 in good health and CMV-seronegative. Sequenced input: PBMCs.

This CDR3 is CASSPSRGQGKETQYF. The CDR3 DNA follows: TGTGCCAGCAGCCCGAGTAGGGGACAGGGGAAAGAGACCCAGTACTTC. The chain joins TRBV9 to TRBJ2-5, with 10 positions matching TRBD1. The CDR3 sequence is 16 residues long. The trim removed 4 bases at V and 3 bases at J, leaving 9 bases unmatched. CDR1 is SGDLS and CDR2 is YYNGEE in the germline V gene.